This TCR beta chain was identified during a study of ipilimumab plus nivolumab after autologous stem cell transplantation. Study at large: The DLBCL group included primary refractory and relapsed cases.

Patients got ipilimumab 1 mg/kg beginning 14 to 28 days post-transplant. Patients got 3 mg/kg IV nivolumab weeks 1, 4, 7, 10, then biweekly through week 26. Losses at the gene ends were 2 bases for V and 2 bases for J; bases not matched to a gene: 5. The CDR3 runs 15 residues. Germline V CDR1 and CDR2: SGHKS, YYEKEE (reference sequence). There are a few counts of this clone. Assay used: immunoSEQ multiplex PCR; TCRdb lists only in-frame clones, some missing. The data contain 10,000 to 15,000 clones, approximately 70% of them singletons. The chain employs TRBV5-5 and TRBJ2-5, with 8 nucleotides matching TRBD1. This sequence originates from a male donor with diffuse large B-cell lymphoma. The source material was PBMCs, sampled in a trial of ipilimumab plus nivolumab as post-transplant consolidation. CDR3 nucleotides: TGTGCCAGCAGCTTCCCAACAGGGGGGCAAGAGACCCAGTACTTC. Protein sequence: CASSFPTGGQETQYF. Full variable domain (outside the CDR3, taken from reference TRBV5-5 and TRBJ2-5): DAGVTQSPTHLIKTRGQQVTLRCSPISGHKSVSWYQQVLGQGPQFIFQYYEKEERGRGNFPDRFSARQFPNYSSELNVNALLLGDSALYLCASSFPTGGQETQYFGPGTRLLVL.